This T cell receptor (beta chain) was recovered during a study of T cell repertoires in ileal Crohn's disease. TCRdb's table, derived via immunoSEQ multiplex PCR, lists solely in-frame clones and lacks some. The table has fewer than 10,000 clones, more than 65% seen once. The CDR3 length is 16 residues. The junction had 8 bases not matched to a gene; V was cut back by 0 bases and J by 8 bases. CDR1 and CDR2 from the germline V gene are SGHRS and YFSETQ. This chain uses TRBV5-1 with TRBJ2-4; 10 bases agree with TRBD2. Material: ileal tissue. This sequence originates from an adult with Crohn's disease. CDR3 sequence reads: CASSLVASGGVDIQYF. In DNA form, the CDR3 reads TGCGCCAGCAGCTTGGTGGCTAGCGGGGGAGTAGACATTCAGTACTTC.